Listed here is a single TCR beta chain. The data were obtained in a study of patients and donors after allogeneic stem cell transplantation. There are 11 residues in the CDR3. Germline V gives CDR1 SQVTM, CDR2 ANQGSEA. V dropped 7 bases and J dropped 4 bases, with 10 bases sitting between them. TCRdb re-analysed the RT-PCR reads in MiXCR, keeping a single row per CDR3 protein. Here the sample spans 200,000 to 250,000 distinct CDR3 sequences, over 12% being singletons. The source is a human donor who was either an allogeneic HSCT recipient or a stem cell or donor lymphocyte infusion donor (not recorded which). It is not recorded whose cells these are; they may come from a transplant donor. Input material: blood, either unsorted or a sorted T cell fraction (not recorded which). This rearrangement joins TRBV29-1 to TRBJ1-1; D is undetermined. CDR3 nucleotide sequence: TGCAGCGCCACCAAAGGCACTGAAGCTTTCTTT. It is translated as CSATKGTEAFF.